The present TCR beta chain was sequenced within a study of blood T cell repertoires in COVID-19. In the original workflow: Amplification of reference gene primers provided the estimated nucleated cell counts. Repertoires were generated with immunoSEQ multiplex PCR, while TCRdb's copy carries only in-frame clones and drops some. V, J and clone size are those of that table, while D and trimming were read from the DNA. The sample has some 330,000 clones, roughly four fifths seen once; the top ten hold approximately 4.7%. This clone appeared a few times. CDR3 length: 13 residues. The ends were cut back, 5 bases at V and 4 bases at J, with 11 bases in the middle. Germline CDR1 is MNHEY and CDR2 is SVGAGI.

Sequencing was performed on PBMCs or T cells enriched from blood (not recorded which). V and J are TRBV6-5 and TRBJ2-5; D may be TRBD2 (7 bases). This receptor was taken from a woman between 45 and 60 years old who had recovered from COVID-19. CDR3 in amino acids: CASSTGGRETQYF. CDR3 bases: TGTGCCAGCAGTACGGGGGGCCGAGAGACCCAGTACTTC.